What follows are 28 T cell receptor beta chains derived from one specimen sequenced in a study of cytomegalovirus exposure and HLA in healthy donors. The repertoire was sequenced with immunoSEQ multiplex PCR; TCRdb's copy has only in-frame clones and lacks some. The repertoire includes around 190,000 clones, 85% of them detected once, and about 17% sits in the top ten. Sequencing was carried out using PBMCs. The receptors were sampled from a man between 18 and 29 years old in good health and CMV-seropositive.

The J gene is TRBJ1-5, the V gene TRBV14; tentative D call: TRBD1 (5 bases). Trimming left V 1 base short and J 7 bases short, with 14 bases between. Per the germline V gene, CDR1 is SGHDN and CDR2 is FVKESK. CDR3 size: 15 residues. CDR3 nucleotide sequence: TGTGCCAGCAGCCAAGGAGGGCAGGGAGGACAGCCCCAGCATTTT. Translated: CASSQGGQGGQPQHF.

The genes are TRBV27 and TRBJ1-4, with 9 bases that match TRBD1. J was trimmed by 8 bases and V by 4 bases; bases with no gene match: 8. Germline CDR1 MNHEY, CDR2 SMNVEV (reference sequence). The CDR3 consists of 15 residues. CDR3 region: CASSSPGTGLEKLFF. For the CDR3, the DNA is TGTGCCAGCAGTTCACCCGGGACAGGGCTAGAAAAACTGTTTTTT.

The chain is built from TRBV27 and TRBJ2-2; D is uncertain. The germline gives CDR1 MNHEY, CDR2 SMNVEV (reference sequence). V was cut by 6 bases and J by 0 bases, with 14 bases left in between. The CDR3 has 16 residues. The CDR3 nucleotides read TGTGCCAGCAGGCCCTTGGCAACAGCGAACACCGGGGAGCTGTTTTTT. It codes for CASRPLATANTGELFF.

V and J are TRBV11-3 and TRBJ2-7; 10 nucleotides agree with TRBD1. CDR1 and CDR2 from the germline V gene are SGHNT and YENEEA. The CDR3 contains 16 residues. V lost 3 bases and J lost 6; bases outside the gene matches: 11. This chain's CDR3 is CASSLSWGQGKSEQYF. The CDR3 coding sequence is TGTGCCAGCAGCTTGAGCTGGGGACAGGGGAAGAGCGAGCAGTACTTC.

This CDR3 reads CASSEEPSDEQYF. DNA for the CDR3: TGTGCCAGCAGTGAGGAGCCTAGCGACGAGCAGTACTTC. The rearrangement joins TRBV6-4 to TRBJ2-7; a possible D gene is TRBD2 (6 bases). Germline V gene lookup returns CDR1 MRHNA and CDR2 SNTAGT. There are 13 residues in the CDR3. Trimming removed 3 bases at V and 5 bases at J, with 11 bases between.

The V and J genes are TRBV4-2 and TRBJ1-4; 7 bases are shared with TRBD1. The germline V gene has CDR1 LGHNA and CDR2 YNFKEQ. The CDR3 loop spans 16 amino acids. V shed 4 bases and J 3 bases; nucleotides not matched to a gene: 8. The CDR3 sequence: CASSLDKGAANEKLFF. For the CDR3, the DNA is TGTGCCAGCAGCCTTGACAAGGGGGCAGCTAATGAAAAACTGTTTTTT.

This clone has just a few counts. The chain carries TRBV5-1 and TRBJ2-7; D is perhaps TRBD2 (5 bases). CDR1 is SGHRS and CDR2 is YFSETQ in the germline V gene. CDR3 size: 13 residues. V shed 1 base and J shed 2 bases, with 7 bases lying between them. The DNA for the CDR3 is TGCGCCAGCAGCTTGAACGGGGCCTACGAGCAGTACTTC. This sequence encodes CASSLNGAYEQYF.

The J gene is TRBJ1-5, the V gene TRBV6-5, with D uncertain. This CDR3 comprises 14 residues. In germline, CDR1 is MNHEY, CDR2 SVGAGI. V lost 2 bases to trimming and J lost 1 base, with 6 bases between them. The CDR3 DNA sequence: TGTGCCAGCAGTTACACTAGGAGCAATCAGCCCCAGCATTTT. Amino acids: CASSYTRSNQPQHF.

This CDR3 is CASSLERGQAFYGYTF. The CDR3 DNA is TGTGCCAGCAGCTTGGAGAGGGGACAGGCCTTCTATGGCTACACCTTC. This chain connects TRBV5-8 to TRBJ1-2, with 8 bases identical to TRBD1. V dropped 0 bases and J dropped 4; count of bases not matched to a gene: 8. This CDR3 has 16 residues. The V gene's germline CDR1 is SGHTS and CDR2 YDEGEE.

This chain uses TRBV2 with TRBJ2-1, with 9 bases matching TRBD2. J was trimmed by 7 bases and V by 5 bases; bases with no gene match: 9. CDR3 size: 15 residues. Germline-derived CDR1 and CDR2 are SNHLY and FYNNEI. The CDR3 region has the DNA TGTGCCAGCAGTTATGAGCGGGAGGTCCGAAATGAGCAGTTCTTC. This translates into CASSYEREVRNEQFF.

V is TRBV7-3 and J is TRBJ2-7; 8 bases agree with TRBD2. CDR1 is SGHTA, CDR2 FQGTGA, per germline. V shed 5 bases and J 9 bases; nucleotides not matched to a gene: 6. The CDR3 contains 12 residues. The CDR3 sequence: CASSPGGGRQYF. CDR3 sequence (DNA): TGTGCCAGCAGCCCCGGGGGGGGGCGGCAGTACTTC.

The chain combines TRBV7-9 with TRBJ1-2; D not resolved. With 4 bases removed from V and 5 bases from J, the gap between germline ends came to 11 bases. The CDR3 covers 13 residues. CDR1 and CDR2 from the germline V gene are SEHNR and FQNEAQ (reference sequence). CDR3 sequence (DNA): TGTGCCAGCAGCTCAAGATATACTTATGGCTACACCTTC. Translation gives CASSSRYTYGYTF. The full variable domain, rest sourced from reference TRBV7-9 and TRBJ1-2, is DTGVSQNPRHKITKRGQNVTFRCDPISEHNRLYWYRQTLGQGPEFLTYFQNEAQLEKSRLLSDRFSAERPKGSFSTLEIQRTEQGDSAMYLCASSSRYTYGYTFGSGTRLTVV.

The CDR3 spells CASTLGGASTDTQYF. The CDR3 DNA is TGTGCCAGCACCCTGGGTGGGGCAAGCACAGATACGCAGTATTTT. The rearrangement joins TRBV28 to TRBJ2-3; D perhaps matches TRBD1 (5 bases). Deletions cut 7 bases from V and 0 bases from J, with 14 bases between. This CDR3 contains 15 residues. CDR1 and CDR2 (germline): MDHEN, SYDVKM. Looking up the rest from reference TRBV28 and TRBJ2-3 gives the full variable domain: DVKVTQSSRYLVKRTGEKVFLECVQDMDHENMFWYRQDPGLGLRLIYFSYDVKMKEKGDIPEGYSVSREKKERFSLILESASTNQTSMYLCASTLGGASTDTQYFGPGTRLTVL.

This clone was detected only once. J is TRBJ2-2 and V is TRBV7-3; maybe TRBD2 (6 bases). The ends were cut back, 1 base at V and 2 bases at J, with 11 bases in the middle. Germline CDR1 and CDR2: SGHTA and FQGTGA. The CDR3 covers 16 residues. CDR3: CASSLMEGSNTGELFF. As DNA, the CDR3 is TGTGCCAGCAGCTTAATGGAGGGCAGTAACACCGGGGAGCTGTTTTTT.

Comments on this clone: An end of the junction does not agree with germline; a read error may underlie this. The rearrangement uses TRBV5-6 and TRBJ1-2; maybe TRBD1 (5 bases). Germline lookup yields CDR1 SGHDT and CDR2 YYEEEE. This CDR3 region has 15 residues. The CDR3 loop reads CASSLDQGTGYGYTF. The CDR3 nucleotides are TGTGCCAGCAGTTTGGATCAGGGAACCGGCTATGGCTACACCTTC.

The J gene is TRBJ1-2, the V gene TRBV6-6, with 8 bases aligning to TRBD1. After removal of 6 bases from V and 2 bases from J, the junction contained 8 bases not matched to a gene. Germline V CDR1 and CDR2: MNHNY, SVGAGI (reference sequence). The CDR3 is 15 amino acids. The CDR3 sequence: CASRHSTGANYGYTF. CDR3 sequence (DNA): TGTGCCAGCAGACATTCGACAGGGGCCAACTATGGCTACACCTTC.

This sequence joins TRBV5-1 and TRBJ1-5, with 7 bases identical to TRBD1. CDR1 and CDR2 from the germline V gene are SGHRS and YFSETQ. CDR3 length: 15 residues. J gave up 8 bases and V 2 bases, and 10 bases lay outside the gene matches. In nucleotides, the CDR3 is TGCGCCAGCAGCTTAAGGCCCGGGCAGGGGGAGCCCCAGCATTTT. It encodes CASSLRPGQGEPQHF.

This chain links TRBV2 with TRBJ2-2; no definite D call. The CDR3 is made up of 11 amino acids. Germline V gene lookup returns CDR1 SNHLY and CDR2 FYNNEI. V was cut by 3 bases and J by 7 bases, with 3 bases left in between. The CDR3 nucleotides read TGTGCCAGCAGTGATCACGGGGAGCTGTTTTTT. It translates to CASSDHGELFF.

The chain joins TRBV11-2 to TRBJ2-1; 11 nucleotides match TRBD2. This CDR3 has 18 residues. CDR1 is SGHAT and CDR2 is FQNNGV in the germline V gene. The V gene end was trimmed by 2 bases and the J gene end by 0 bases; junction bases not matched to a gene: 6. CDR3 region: CASSLYRTSGSSYNEQFF. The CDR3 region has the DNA TGTGCCAGCAGCTTATATCGCACTAGCGGGAGCTCCTACAATGAGCAGTTCTTC.

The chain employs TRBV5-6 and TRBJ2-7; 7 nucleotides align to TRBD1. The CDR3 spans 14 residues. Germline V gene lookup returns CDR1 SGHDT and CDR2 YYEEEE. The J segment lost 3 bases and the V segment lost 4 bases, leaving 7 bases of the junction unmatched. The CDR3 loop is CASSPLGQNYEQYF. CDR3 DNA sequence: TGTGCCAGCAGCCCTCTGGGACAGAACTACGAGCAGTACTTC.

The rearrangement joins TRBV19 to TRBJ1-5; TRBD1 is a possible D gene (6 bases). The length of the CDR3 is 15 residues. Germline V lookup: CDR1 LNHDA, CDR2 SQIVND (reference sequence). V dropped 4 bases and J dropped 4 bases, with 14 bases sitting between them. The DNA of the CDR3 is TGTGCCAGTAGTAGTAAACTTACAGGGAATCAGCCCCAGCATTTT. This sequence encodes CASSSKLTGNQPQHF.

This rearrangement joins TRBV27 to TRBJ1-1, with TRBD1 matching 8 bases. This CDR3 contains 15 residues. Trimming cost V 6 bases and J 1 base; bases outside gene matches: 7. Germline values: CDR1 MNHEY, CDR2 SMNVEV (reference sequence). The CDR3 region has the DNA TGTGCCAGCAGAGACTGGACAGGGTCGAACACTGAAGCTTTCTTT. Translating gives CASRDWTGSNTEAFF.

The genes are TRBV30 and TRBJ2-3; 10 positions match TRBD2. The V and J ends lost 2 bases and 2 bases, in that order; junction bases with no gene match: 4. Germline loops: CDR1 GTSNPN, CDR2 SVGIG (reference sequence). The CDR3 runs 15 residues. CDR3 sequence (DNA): TGTGCCTGGAGTCTAGGGACTAGCGTCACAGATACGCAGTATTTT. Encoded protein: CAWSLGTSVTDTQYF.

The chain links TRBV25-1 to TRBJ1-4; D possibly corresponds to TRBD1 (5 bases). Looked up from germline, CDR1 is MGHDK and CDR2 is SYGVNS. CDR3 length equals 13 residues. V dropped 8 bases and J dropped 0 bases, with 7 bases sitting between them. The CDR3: CASQTATNEKLFF. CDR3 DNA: TGTGCCAGCCAGACAGCAACTAATGAAAAACTGTTTTTT.

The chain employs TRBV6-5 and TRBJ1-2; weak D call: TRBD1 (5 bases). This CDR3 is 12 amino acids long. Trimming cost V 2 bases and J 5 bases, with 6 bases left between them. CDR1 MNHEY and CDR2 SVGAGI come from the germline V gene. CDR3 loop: CASSYRGYGYTF. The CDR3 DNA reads TGTGCCAGCAGTTACAGGGGTTATGGCTACACCTTC.

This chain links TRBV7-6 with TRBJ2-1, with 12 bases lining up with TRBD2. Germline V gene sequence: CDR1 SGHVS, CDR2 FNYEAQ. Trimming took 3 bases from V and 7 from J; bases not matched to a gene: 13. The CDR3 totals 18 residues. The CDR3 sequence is CASSFYGRGLAGMNEQFF. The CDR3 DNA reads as TGTGCCAGCAGCTTTTATGGTCGTGGACTAGCGGGGATGAATGAGCAGTTCTTC.

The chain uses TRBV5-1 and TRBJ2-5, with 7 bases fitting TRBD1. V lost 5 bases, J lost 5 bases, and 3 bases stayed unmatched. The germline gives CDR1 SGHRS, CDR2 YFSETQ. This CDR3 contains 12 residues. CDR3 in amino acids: CASRETGETQYF. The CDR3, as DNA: TGCGCCAGCAGGGAGACAGGGGAGACCCAGTACTTC.

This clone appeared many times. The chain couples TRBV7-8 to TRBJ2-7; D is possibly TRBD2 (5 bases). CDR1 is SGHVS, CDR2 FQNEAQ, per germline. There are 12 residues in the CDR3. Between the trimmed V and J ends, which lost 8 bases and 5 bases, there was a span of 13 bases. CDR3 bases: TGTGCCAGCGGGCCGATGCGGGACGAGCAGTACTTC. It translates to CASGPMRDEQYF. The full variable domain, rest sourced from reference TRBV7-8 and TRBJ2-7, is GAGVSQSPRYKVAKRGQDVALRCDPISGHVSLFWYQQALGQGPEFLTYFQNEAQLDKSGLPSDRFFAERPEGSVSTLKIQRTQQEDSAVYLCASGPMRDEQYFGPGTRLTVT.